Sequencing of this TCR beta chain was carried out in a study of HIV-infected patients and healthy controls. Study conclusions and caveats: Compared with untreated HIV+ repertoires, healthy controls showed roughly threefold more distinct CDR3s and higher Shannon diversity.

This clonotype was seen ten or more times. What it binds is not known. The repertoire came from unfractionated whole blood and reflected all unsorted peripheral T cells. cDNA was made from approximately 500 ng RNA using alpha and beta constant primers. Each of the alpha and beta chains got its own library through chain-specific third strand synthesis with indices. TCRdb called the 5' RACE reads again in MiXCR, with one record for every CDR3 protein. The sample includes approximately 25,000 distinct CDR3 sequences, about 8.7% seen only once; the top ten take approximately 4.2%. The sequencing input was blood. This receptor was taken from an adult in good health.

CDR3 region: CASSRGTGSLSEGYTF. Here the CDR3 DNA reads TGTGCCAGCAGTCGCGGGACAGGGTCTTTAAGCGAAGGCTACACCTTC. The J gene is TRBJ1-2, the V gene TRBV11-2; 9 bases are shared with TRBD1. J gave up 8 bases and V 6 bases, and 16 bases lay outside the gene matches. Germline values: CDR1 SGHAT, CDR2 FQNNGV. The CDR3 totals 16 residues.